Here is one T cell receptor beta chain with its context. Its antigen is unknown. The data stem from a study of CD8 T cells in ankylosing spondylitis. Libraries for TCR beta were made by quantitative 5'-RACE with molecular barcodes. TCRdb analysed the 5' RACE reads with MiXCR anew, one entry per CDR3 protein. The data show 350,000 to 450,000 distinct CDR3 sequences, with about 24% seen just once and about 1% held by the top ten. Germline lookup yields CDR1 SGHTA and CDR2 FQGNSA. The CDR3 spans 12 residues. Notes on the study in general: Past studies reported some motif variants in reactive arthritis synovial fluid and blood. Researchers reportedly found disease-linked clones significantly enriched in matched ankylosing spondylitis synovial fluid. Characteristic, it appeared, of ankylosing spondylitis blood was a TCR beta motif of fewer than 10 highly homologous variants.

This clonotype originated in a male donor with ankylosing spondylitis. Sequencing was carried out using blood, either unsorted or a sorted T cell fraction (not recorded which). The genes are TRBV7-2 and TRBJ2-2; the match to TRBD2 covers 9 bases. DNA for the CDR3: TGTGCGGCGGGAGGGGCCCCCGGGGAGCTGTTTTTT. This gives the protein CAAGGAPGELFF.